The 19 T cell receptor beta chains reported below all come from one sample, sequenced in a study of cytomegalovirus exposure and HLA in healthy donors. Primers included in the PCR were 60 Vbeta and 13 Jbeta primers. Generated by immunoSEQ multiplex PCR, the TCRdb table keeps only in-frame clones and is missing some. The sample contains nearly 200,000 clones, about 76% of which appear only once. Sequenced material: PBMCs. The receptor source for this set is a male donor in good health and CMV-seropositive.

This chain connects TRBV2 to TRBJ2-7; 7 bases line up with TRBD2. The CDR3 totals 14 residues. Germline V gene sequence: CDR1 SNHLY, CDR2 FYNNEI. V lost 7 bases, J lost 0 bases, and 6 bases stayed unmatched. The CDR3 coding sequence is TGTGCCAGCAATCCTAGCGGAAGCTCCTACGAGCAGTACTTC. Translated, it gives CASNPSGSSYEQYF.

The CDR3 here is CASSVVSYTGELFF. CDR3 sequence (DNA): TGTGCCAGCAGCGTTGTGAGTTACACCGGGGAGCTGTTTTTT. V gene TRBV9 combines with J gene TRBJ2-2; D is undetermined. The CDR3 is made up of 14 amino acids. The V gene's germline CDR1 is SGDLS and CDR2 YYNGEE. Trimming removed 2 bases from V and 3 bases from J, with 8 bases in between. Full variable domain (missing parts from reference TRBV9 and TRBJ2-2): DSGVTQTPKHLITATGQRVTLRCSPRSGDLSVYWYQQSLDQGLQFLIQYYNGEERAKGNILERFSAQQFPDLHSELNLSSLELGDSALYFCASSVVSYTGELFFGEGSRLTVL.

The chain uses TRBV11-1 and TRBJ2-5, with 9 positions matching TRBD2. Gene TRBJ2-7 matches the end of the DNA better, so the J call may be wrong. In germline, CDR1 is SGHAT, CDR2 FQDESV (reference sequence). The CDR3 is made up of 15 amino acids. CDR3 nucleotide sequence: TGTGCCAGCAGCTTAGCTAGCGGGGGCTCCTACGAGCAGTACTTC. Encoded protein: CASSLASGGSYEQYF.

This chain's CDR3 is CASSLGLGQGLATSNTGELFF. CDR3 coding DNA: TGTGCCAGCAGCTTGGGGCTAGGACAGGGTTTAGCCACCTCGAACACCGGGGAGCTGTTTTTT. This chain connects TRBV28 to TRBJ2-2; TRBD1 agrees at 8 bases. V dropped 6 bases and J dropped 0; count of bases not matched to a gene: 21. Germline assignment: CDR1 MDHEN and CDR2 SYDVKM. The CDR3 extends over 21 amino acids.

Only a few counts were recorded for this clone. The chain recombines TRBV9 with TRBJ1-5; a weak D match, TRBD1 (6 bases). Trimming left V 2 bases short and J 8 bases short, with 17 bases between. This CDR3 has 15 amino acids. Germline V CDR1 and CDR2: SGDLS, YYNGEE. The chain's CDR3 is CASSVTDSLFEPQHF. CDR3 coding DNA: TGTGCCAGCAGCGTGACGGACAGCCTTTTCGAGCCCCAGCATTTT.

This rearrangement joins TRBV29-1 to TRBJ2-5; 9 bases agree with TRBD1. Looked up from germline, CDR1 is SQVTM and CDR2 is ANQGSEA. The CDR3 covers 12 residues. V shed 8 bases and J 5 bases; nucleotides not matched to a gene: 6. The CDR3 coding sequence is TGCAGCTCGGGGACAGGGAGGGAGACCCAGTACTTC. It is translated as CSSGTGRETQYF.

The J gene is TRBJ2-2, the V gene TRBV19; D is uncertain. The CDR3 consists of 14 residues. The V end was cut by 4 bases, the J end by 0 bases, with 6 bases between. Looked up from germline, CDR1 is LNHDA and CDR2 is SQIVND (reference sequence). The CDR3 reads CASSTGANTGELFF. The CDR3 bases are TGTGCCAGTAGTACAGGCGCGAACACCGGGGAGCTGTTTTTT.

The rearrangement joins TRBV5-6 to TRBJ2-7; D unresolved. CDR1 and CDR2 from the germline V gene are SGHDT and YYEEEE. The CDR3 is made up of 14 amino acids. V shed 0 bases and J shed 6 bases, with 13 bases lying between them. The CDR3 coding sequence is TGTGCCAGCAGCTTGGCCGTGGGCCAGACCGAGCAGTACTTC. This codes for CASSLAVGQTEQYF.

The rearrangement links TRBV28 to TRBJ1-4; a weak D match, TRBD1 (5 bases). Per the germline V gene, CDR1 is MDHEN and CDR2 is SYDVKM. The CDR3 is 13 amino acids. Trimming removed 7 bases from V and 5 bases from J, with 11 bases in between. CDR3 loop: CASTRQMNEKLFF. The CDR3 DNA reads as TGTGCCAGCACAAGACAGATGAATGAAAAACTGTTTTTT.

V gene TRBV7-9 combines with J gene TRBJ2-1; 11 nucleotides align to TRBD2. Per the germline V gene, CDR1 is SEHNR and CDR2 is FQNEAQ (reference sequence). This CDR3 spans 15 amino acids. V was pared by 5 bases and J by 3 bases, with 3 bases of the junction left unmatched. CDR3 amino acids: CASSPLAGDYNEQFF. In DNA, the CDR3 is TGTGCCAGCAGCCCACTAGCGGGGGACTACAATGAGCAGTTCTTC.

V gene TRBV5-1 combines with J gene TRBJ2-7, with D possibly TRBD1 on 5 matching bases. CDR3 length: 13 amino acids. Between the trimmed V and J ends, which lost 5 bases and 4 bases, there was a span of 13 bases. Germline V gives CDR1 SGHRS, CDR2 YFSETQ. In DNA, the CDR3 is TGCGCCAGCAGTATGGACAATGAATACGAGCAGTACTTC. Translated, it gives CASSMDNEYEQYF. The whole variable domain, filled in from reference TRBV5-1 and TRBJ2-7, reads KAGVTQTPRYLIKTRGQQVTLSCSPISGHRSVSWYQQTPGQGLQFLFEYFSETQRNKGNFPGRFSGRQFSNSRSEMNVSTLELGDSALYLCASSMDNEYEQYFGPGTRLTVT.

The chain has TRBV9 and TRBJ2-7; 8 positions match TRBD1. CDR3 length: 14 residues. Germline loops: CDR1 SGDLS, CDR2 YYNGEE. J was trimmed by 0 bases and V by 3 bases; bases with no gene match: 2. The CDR3 here is CASSGQGNSYEQYF. For the CDR3, the DNA is TGTGCCAGCAGCGGACAGGGGAACTCCTACGAGCAGTACTTC.

This chain links TRBV18 with TRBJ2-1; a weak D match, TRBD1 (5 bases). The V and J ends lost 6 bases and 4 bases respectively, with 16 bases between them. Germline V gene lookup returns CDR1 KGHSH and CDR2 LQKENI. The CDR3 is made up of 15 amino acids. The CDR3 nucleotides are TGTGCCAGCTCCCCGATGACAGACACATACAATGAGCAGTTCTTC. Amino acids: CASSPMTDTYNEQFF.

The V gene is TRBV7-2, the J gene TRBJ1-5; D is uncertain. In germline, CDR1 is SGHTA, CDR2 FQGNSA. The V and J ends lost 4 bases and 4 bases respectively, with 8 bases between them. The CDR3 runs 13 residues. CDR3 protein: CASSSQDNQPQHF. DNA of the CDR3: TGTGCCAGCAGCTCCCAGGATAATCAGCCCCAGCATTTT.

V and J are TRBV5-5 and TRBJ2-7; 8 positions agree with TRBD1. Per the germline V gene, CDR1 is SGHKS and CDR2 is YYEKEE (reference sequence). The CDR3 has 14 amino acids. V gave up 3 bases and J gave up 3 bases; unmatched junction bases: 5. In nucleotides, the CDR3 is TGTGCCAGCAGCTCCGACAGGGGTGACTACGAGCAGTACTTC. Its protein is CASSSDRGDYEQYF. The variable domain in full, with the rest retrieved from reference TRBV5-5 and TRBJ2-7, is DAGVTQSPTHLIKTRGQQVTLRCSPISGHKSVSWYQQVLGQGPQFIFQYYEKEERGRGNFPDRFSARQFPNYSSELNVNALLLGDSALYLCASSSDRGDYEQYFGPGTRLTVT.

The chain joins TRBV7-9 to TRBJ2-7; the D gene is possibly TRBD1 (5 bases). This CDR3 spans 14 amino acids. The germline V and J ends were trimmed by 6 bases and 5 bases, with 17 bases remaining between them. From germline, CDR1 is SEHNR and CDR2 FQNEAQ (reference sequence). The CDR3, as DNA: TGTGCCAGCAGTCAAAATTTTCAGGGAAACGAGCAGTACTTC. Translated: CASSQNFQGNEQYF.

This clone was found once. The chain recombines TRBV28 with TRBJ1-4; 10 bases agree with TRBD1. V shed 6 bases and J 8 bases; nucleotides not matched to a gene: 9. Germline CDR1 reads MDHEN; CDR2 reads SYDVKM. The CDR3 has 15 amino acids. The CDR3 is CASRSGTGDREKLFF. CDR3 DNA sequence: TGTGCCAGCAGATCCGGGACAGGGGATAGGGAAAAACTGTTTTTT.

The CDR3 DNA reads as TGTGCCAGCAGCGGGACCCGGGGGTTCCAAGAGACCCAGTACTTC. It encodes CASSGTRGFQETQYF. The chain carries TRBV5-6 and TRBJ2-5; perhaps TRBD2 as D (6 bases). The CDR3 is 15 amino acids. The V gene lost 4 bases and the J gene lost 1 base, with 14 bases spanning the gap. Germline V gene sequence: CDR1 SGHDT, CDR2 YYEEEE.

The gene calls are TRBV18 and TRBJ1-1; D may be TRBD1 (5 bases). V was clipped by 2 bases and J by 5 bases, with 15 bases between them. The CDR3 runs to 15 residues. Looked up from germline, CDR1 is KGHSH and CDR2 is LQKENI. CDR3 nucleotide sequence: TGTGCCAGCTCACCAAGTGAGACAGCGGGGACTGAAGCTTTCTTT. It is translated as CASSPSETAGTEAFF.